These 19 T cell receptor beta chains came from one sample sequenced in a study of human T cells and chemical hapten exposure. Using its own MiXCR run on the RACE reads, TCRdb lists one record per CDR3 protein. The sample records approximately 80,000 distinct CDR3 sequences, approximately 8% being singletons. Time point denoted: patch test 1, 2 weeks after DPC sensitization. The treatment here: therapeutic diphenylcyclopropenone sensitization with weekly scalp DPC. Specimen: whole blood, collected in connection with sensitization to the hapten diphenylcyclopropenone (DPC). These receptors were collected from a woman aged 30 to 39 with alopecia areata. Some clones in this sample may be carry-over from other donors' samples.

CDR3 loop: CASSLYGVQETQYF. In nucleotides, the CDR3 is TGCGCCAGCAGCCTATACGGCGTCCAAGAGACCCAGTACTTC. The chain links TRBV5-1 to TRBJ2-5, with no clear D. From germline, CDR1 is SGHRS and CDR2 YFSETQ. Trimming took 4 bases from V and 1 from J, leaving 11 bases between them. The CDR3 extends over 14 amino acids.

As for this clonotype: This may be a read error: a much more frequent sequence differs by one nucleotide. The rearrangement links TRBV2 to TRBJ2-5, with D perhaps being TRBD1 or TRBD2 (5 bases each). CDR1 is SNHLY and CDR2 is FYNNEI in the germline V gene. The CDR3 consists of 12 residues. The CDR3: CASSSPAGTQNF. Written as DNA, the CDR3 is TGTGCCAGCAGCTCTCCTGCTGGGACCCAGAACTTC. Complete variable domain (other parts from reference TRBV2 and TRBJ2-5): EPEVTQTPSHQVTQMGQEVILRCVPISNHLYFYWYRQILGQKVEFLVSFYNNEISEKSEIFDDQFSVERPDGSNFTLKIRSTKLEDSAMYFCASSSPAGTQNFGPGTRLLVL.

At least ten counts were recorded for this clonotype. The V and J genes are TRBV5-1 and TRBJ2-3; unclear D gene. V lost 0 bases to trimming and J lost 3 bases, with 11 bases between them. This CDR3 spans 15 amino acids. From germline, CDR1 is SGHRS and CDR2 YFSETQ. In DNA, the CDR3 is TGCGCCAGCAGCTTGGATCGCGTAAGGACAGATACGCAGTATTTT. Protein sequence: CASSLDRVRTDTQYF.

This clonotype was observed at least ten times. The chain has TRBV7-9 and TRBJ2-3, with TRBD1 matching 10 bases. The CDR3 contains 18 residues. The junction had 12 bases not matched to a gene; V was cut back by 6 bases and J by 0 bases. CDR1 and CDR2 (germline): SEHNR, FQNEAQ (reference sequence). The CDR3 sequence: CASSSRDRGPKSTDTQYF. The CDR3 DNA is TGTGCCAGCAGTAGTCGGGACAGGGGCCCGAAGAGCACAGATACGCAGTATTTT.

The gene calls are TRBV6-2 or TRBV6-3 and TRBJ2-2; 8 bases agree with TRBD2. Trimming took 7 bases from V and 4 from J; bases not matched to a gene: 14. The CDR3 extends over 17 amino acids. The germline V gene has CDR1 MNHEY and CDR2 SVGEGT. CDR3 loop: CASNLGLASDLTGELFF. The CDR3 DNA sequence: TGTGCCAGCAACCTAGGACTAGCCTCAGATCTCACCGGGGAGCTGTTTTTT.

In this sample, this clonotype turned up many times. The chain employs TRBV5-6 and TRBJ2-3; the D gene is possibly TRBD1 (6 bases). CDR3 length: 15 residues. The germline gives CDR1 SGHDT, CDR2 YYEEEE. V was shortened by 3 bases and J by 0 bases, with 11 bases between the two germline ends. The CDR3 spells CASSSGTQSTDTQYF. In nucleotides, the CDR3 is TGTGCCAGCAGCTCCGGGACACAAAGCACAGATACGCAGTATTTT.

Worth noting for this clonotype: A much larger clone lies one base from this, so it may be a read error. The chain carries TRBV7-3 and TRBJ1-1, with D possibly matching TRBD1 (5 bases). Germline V lookup: CDR1 SGHTA, CDR2 FQGTGA. This CDR3 is built from 13 residues. Trimming pared 4 bases from V and 5 bases from J, leaving 11 bases between. CDR3 sequence reads: CASSCLGDTEAFF. The DNA for the CDR3 is TGTGCCAGCAGCTGCTTAGGGGATACTGAAGCTTTCTTT. Complete variable domain (other parts from reference TRBV7-3 and TRBJ1-1): GAGVSQTPSNKVTEKGKYVELRCDPISGHTALYWYRQSLGQGPEFLIYFQGTGAADDSGLPNDRFFAVRPEGSVSTLKIQRTERGDSAVYLCASSCLGDTEAFFGQGTRLTVV.

This clonotype was counted only a few times. The chain combines TRBV11-1 with TRBJ2-2, with 8 bases matching TRBD2. Per the germline V gene, CDR1 is SGHAT and CDR2 is FQDESV (reference sequence). This CDR3 contains 16 residues. V lost 4 bases to trimming and J lost 7 bases; unmatched junction nucleotides: 11. Here the CDR3 reads CASSSPSGGAGGELFF. CDR3 sequence (DNA): TGTGCCAGCAGCTCCCCTTCCGGGGGGGCCGGCGGGGAGCTGTTTTTT. Supplemented by reference TRBV11-1 and TRBJ2-2, the full variable domain reads EAEVAQSPRYKITEKSQAVAFWCDPISGHATLYWYRQILGQGPELLVQFQDESVVDDSQLPKDRFSAERLKGVDSTLKIQPAELGDSAMYLCASSSPSGGAGGELFFGEGSRLTVL.

Many counts were recorded for this clonotype. This chain joins TRBV5-1 and TRBJ1-3; D is unresolved. The V gene's germline CDR1 is SGHRS and CDR2 YFSETQ. Trimming shortened V by 2 bases and J by 0 bases, and 9 bases separated the two germline ends. There are 15 residues in the CDR3. This CDR3 is CASSFGSSSGNTIYF. The CDR3 nucleotides are TGCGCCAGCAGCTTCGGCAGCTCCTCTGGAAACACCATATATTTT.

This clonotype was counted only a few times. The chain uses TRBV2 and TRBJ1-1, with D uncertain. Per the germline V gene, CDR1 is SNHLY and CDR2 is FYNNEI. This CDR3 comprises 14 residues. V was pared by 8 bases and J by 4 bases, with 17 bases between. The CDR3 sequence: CASEPHGKITEAFF. CDR3 coding DNA: TGTGCCAGCGAACCCCACGGTAAGATCACTGAAGCTTTCTTT.

This clonotype occurred many times. V is TRBV12-3 or TRBV12-4 and J is TRBJ1-3; D is unclear. The V gene lost 1 base and the J gene lost 0 bases, with 10 bases spanning the gap. The CDR3 has 16 residues. The CDR3 loop is CASSLGVGSSGNTIYF. The CDR3 coding sequence is TGTGCCAGCAGTTTAGGCGTCGGGAGCTCTGGAAACACCATATATTTT.

The table lists this clonotype with many counts. The V gene is TRBV6-1, the J gene TRBJ2-1; 11 positions agree with TRBD2. Germline V gene data show CDR1 as MNHNS and CDR2 as SASEGT. J gave up 0 bases and V 8 bases, and 12 bases lay outside the gene matches. This CDR3 region has 18 residues. The CDR3, as DNA: TGTGCCAGCCCCCCGACTAGCGGGGCCTGGAGCTCCTACAATGAGCAGTTCTTC. Translation gives CASPPTSGAWSSYNEQFF.

This clonotype came up many times. The gene calls are TRBV6-1 and TRBJ2-6; D gene uncertain. Per the germline V gene, CDR1 is MNHNS and CDR2 is SASEGT. CDR3 size: 15 residues. V lost 0 bases, J lost 3 bases, and 6 bases lay in between. CDR3 protein: CASSEAGIGANVLTF. The CDR3 DNA follows: TGTGCCAGCAGTGAAGCGGGGATTGGGGCCAACGTCCTGACTTTC.

The chain joins TRBV27 to TRBJ1-2; D might be TRBD1 (6 bases). Trimming left V 6 bases short and J 8 bases short, with 16 bases between. CDR3 size: 13 residues. Germline V CDR1 and CDR2: MNHEY, SMNVEV (reference sequence). CDR3 region: CASSLQGGEGYTF. DNA of the CDR3: TGTGCCAGCAGCTTACAGGGAGGAGAAGGCTACACCTTC.

The genes are TRBV6-1 and TRBJ1-1; TRBD1 aligns across 10 bases. V trimming: 6 bases; J trimming: 5 bases; junction bases outside the gene matches: 6. The length of the CDR3 is 14 residues. CDR1 is MNHNS, CDR2 SASEGT, per germline. CDR3 residues: CASRTGGKLTEAFF. The CDR3 DNA reads TGTGCCAGCAGGACAGGGGGCAAGCTTACTGAAGCTTTCTTT.

At least ten counts were recorded for this clonotype. This chain links TRBV11-2 with TRBJ1-1, with D maybe TRBD1 (5 bases). Per germline, CDR1 SGHAT and CDR2 FQNNGV. V was cut by 6 bases and J by 8 bases, with 19 bases left in between. The CDR3 consists of 14 residues. Here the CDR3 reads CASSRDLASGEAFF. In nucleotides, the CDR3 is TGTGCCAGCAGTCGGGACCTAGCTTCGGGCGAAGCTTTCTTT. The whole variable domain, remainder taken from reference TRBV11-2 and TRBJ1-1, is EAGVAQSPRYKIIEKRQSVAFWCNPISGHATLYWYQQILGQGPKLLIQFQNNGVVDDSQLPKDRFSAERLKGVDSTLKIQPAKLEDSAVYLCASSRDLASGEAFFGQGTRLTVV.

In this sample, this clonotype turned up many times. V and J are TRBV29-1 and TRBJ2-2, with no clear D. V was shortened by 7 bases and J by 4 bases, with 16 bases between the two germline ends. There are 14 residues in the CDR3. Germline lookup yields CDR1 SQVTM and CDR2 ANQGSEA. CDR3 sequence: CSASRSSSTGELFF. The CDR3 DNA is TGCAGCGCATCTCGATCCTCGAGCACCGGGGAGCTGTTTTTT.

This clonotype was seen at least ten times. The chain uses TRBV12-3 or TRBV12-4 and TRBJ1-1, with TRBD1 as a possible D gene (6 bases). The V end lost 6 bases, the J end lost 2 bases, and 22 bases lay between the germline ends. There are 17 residues in the CDR3. This CDR3 is CASSRPLGGGANTEAFF. In nucleotides, the CDR3 is TGTGCCAGCAGCCGTCCCTTAGGGGGGGGGGCCAACACTGAAGCTTTCTTT.

There are many counts of this clonotype. The chain links TRBV29-1 to TRBJ1-3; no firm D call. V was shortened by 3 bases and J by 0 bases, with 12 bases between the two germline ends. The germline CDR1 and CDR2 sequences are SQVTM and ANQGSEA. This CDR3 comprises 15 residues. CDR3 sequence: CSVEMGGSSGNTIYF. DNA of the CDR3: TGCAGCGTTGAGATGGGCGGGAGCTCTGGAAACACCATATATTTT.